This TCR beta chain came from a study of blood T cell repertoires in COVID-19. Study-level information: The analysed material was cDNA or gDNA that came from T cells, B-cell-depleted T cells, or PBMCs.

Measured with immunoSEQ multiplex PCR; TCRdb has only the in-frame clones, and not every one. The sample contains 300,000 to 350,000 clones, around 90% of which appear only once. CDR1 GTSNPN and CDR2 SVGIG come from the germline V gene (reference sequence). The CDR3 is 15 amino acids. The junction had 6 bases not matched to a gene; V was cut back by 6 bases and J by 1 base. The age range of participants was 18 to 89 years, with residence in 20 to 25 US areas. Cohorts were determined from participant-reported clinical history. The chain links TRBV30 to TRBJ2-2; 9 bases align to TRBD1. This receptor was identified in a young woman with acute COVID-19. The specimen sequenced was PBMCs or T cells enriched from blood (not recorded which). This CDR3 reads CACIRDRENTGELFF. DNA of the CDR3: TGTGCCTGCATCCGGGACAGGGAGAACACCGGGGAGCTGTTTTTT.